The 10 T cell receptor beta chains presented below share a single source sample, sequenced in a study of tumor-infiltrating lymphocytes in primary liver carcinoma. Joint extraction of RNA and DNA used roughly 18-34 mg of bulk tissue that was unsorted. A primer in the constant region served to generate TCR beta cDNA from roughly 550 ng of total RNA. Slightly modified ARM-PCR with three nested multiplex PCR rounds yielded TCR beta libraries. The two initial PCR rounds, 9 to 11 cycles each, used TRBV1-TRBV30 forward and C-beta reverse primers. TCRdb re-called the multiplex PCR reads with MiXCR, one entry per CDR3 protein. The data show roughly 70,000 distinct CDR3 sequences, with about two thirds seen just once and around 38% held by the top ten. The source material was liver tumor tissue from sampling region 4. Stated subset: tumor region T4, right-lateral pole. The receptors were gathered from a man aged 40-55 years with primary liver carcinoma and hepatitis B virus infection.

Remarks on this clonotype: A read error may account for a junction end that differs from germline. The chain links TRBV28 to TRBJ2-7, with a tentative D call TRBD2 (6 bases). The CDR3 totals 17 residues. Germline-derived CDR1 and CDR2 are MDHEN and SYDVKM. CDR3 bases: TGTGTCAGCAGTTTATTGGCCCCGGGGGAAGAAAAGTGCGAGCAGTACTTC. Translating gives CVSSLLAPGEEKCEQYF. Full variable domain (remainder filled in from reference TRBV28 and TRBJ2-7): DVKVTQSSRYLVKRTGEKVFLECVQDMDHENMFWYRQDPGLGLRLIYFSYDVKMKEKGDIPEGYSVSREKKERFSLILESASTNQTSMYLCVSSLLAPGEEKCEQYFGPGTRLTVT.

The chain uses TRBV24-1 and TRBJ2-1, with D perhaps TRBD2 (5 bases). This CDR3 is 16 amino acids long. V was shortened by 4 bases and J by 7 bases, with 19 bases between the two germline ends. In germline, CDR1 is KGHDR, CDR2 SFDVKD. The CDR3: CATSERVVGARNEQFF. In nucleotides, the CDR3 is TGTGCCACCAGTGAAAGGGTAGTGGGAGCACGGAATGAGCAGTTCTTC.

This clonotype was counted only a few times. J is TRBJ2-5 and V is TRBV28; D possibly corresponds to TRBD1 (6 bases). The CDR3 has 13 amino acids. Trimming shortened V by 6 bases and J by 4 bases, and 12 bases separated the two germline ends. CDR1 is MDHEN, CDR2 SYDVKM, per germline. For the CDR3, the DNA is TGTGCCAGCAGAAAACAGGGTCCAGAGACCCAGTACTTC. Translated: CASRKQGPETQYF.

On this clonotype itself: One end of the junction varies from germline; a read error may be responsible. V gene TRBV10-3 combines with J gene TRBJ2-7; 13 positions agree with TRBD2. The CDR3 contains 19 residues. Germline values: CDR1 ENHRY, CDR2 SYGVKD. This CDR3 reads CPITKRSELAGGFSYKQYF. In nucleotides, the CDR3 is TGTCCCATCACCAAACGATCGGAACTAGCGGGAGGGTTCTCCTACAAGCAGTACTTC.

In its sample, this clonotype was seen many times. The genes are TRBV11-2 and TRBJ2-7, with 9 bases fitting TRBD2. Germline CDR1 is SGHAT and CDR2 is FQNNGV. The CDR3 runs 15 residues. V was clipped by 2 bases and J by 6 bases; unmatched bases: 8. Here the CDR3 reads CASSLTIAGASEQYF. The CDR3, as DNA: TGTGCCAGCAGCTTAACCATAGCGGGGGCTAGCGAGCAGTACTTC.

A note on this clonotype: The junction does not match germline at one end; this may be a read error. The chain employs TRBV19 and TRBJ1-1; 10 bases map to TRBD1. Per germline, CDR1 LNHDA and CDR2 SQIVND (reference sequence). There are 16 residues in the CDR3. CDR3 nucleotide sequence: TGTGCTAGTAGTATCTTGGGACAGGGGATAAACACTGAAGCTTTCTTT. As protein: CASSILGQGINTEAFF.

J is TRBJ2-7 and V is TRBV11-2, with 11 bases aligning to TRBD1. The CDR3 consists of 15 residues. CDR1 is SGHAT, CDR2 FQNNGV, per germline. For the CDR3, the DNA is TGTTCCGGCAGCCAAGGGACAGGGGGAACCTACGAGCAGTACTTC. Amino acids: CSGSQGTGGTYEQYF.

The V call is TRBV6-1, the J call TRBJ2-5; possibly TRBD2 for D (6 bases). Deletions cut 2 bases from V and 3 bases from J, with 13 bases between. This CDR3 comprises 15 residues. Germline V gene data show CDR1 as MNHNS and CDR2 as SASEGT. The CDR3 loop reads CASSELARGKETQYF. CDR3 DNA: TGTGCCAGCAGTGAACTAGCGAGAGGGAAAGAGACCCAGTACTTC.

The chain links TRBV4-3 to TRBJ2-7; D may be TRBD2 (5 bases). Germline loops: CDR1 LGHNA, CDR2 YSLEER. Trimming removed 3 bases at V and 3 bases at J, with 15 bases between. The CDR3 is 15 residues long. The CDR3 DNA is TGCGCCAGCAGCCACGATCGAGCAGGAGGCTACGAGCAGTACTTC. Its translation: CASSHDRAGGYEQYF.

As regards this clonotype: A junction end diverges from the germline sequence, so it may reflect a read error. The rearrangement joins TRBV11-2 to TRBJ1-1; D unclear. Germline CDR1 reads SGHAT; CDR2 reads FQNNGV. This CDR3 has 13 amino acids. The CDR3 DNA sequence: TGTGCCAGCAGCTTAGCGTACAGTATTGAGGCTTTTTTT. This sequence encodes CASSLAYSIEAFF.